A selection of T cell receptor beta chains follows, all from one sample in a study of regulatory and conventional T cells in RAG deficiency. The method was immunoSEQ multiplex PCR; TCRdb's version includes in-frame clones alone and lacks a portion of them. The sample has over 45,000 clones; over 80% are singletons. The sample was also reused in another study, on regulatory T cells.

The sequenced material came from CD4+ effector T cells sorted from blood. All receptors come from a human donor in good health. CDR3s include the opening cysteine and the closing phenylalanine or tryptophan. The D gene is left open where the match is weak.

J gene	V gene	D gene	CDR3 protein
TRBJ1-6	TRBV5-4	TRBD1	CASSFGQANNSPLHF
TRBJ1-5	TRBV19	TRBD1	CASSIGTGSNQPQHF
TRBJ2-2	TRBV19	NA	CASKRDLNTGELFF
TRBJ1-1	TRBV6-6	NA	CASSPSGGEAEAFF
TRBJ1-6	TRBV6-1	NA	CASSEALGTPGSPLHF
TRBJ2-2	TRBV5-3	TRBD1	CARSLVQDRENTGELFF
TRBJ1-1	TRBV5-1	TRBD1	CASSLAGTENTEAFF
TRBJ2-6	TRBV5-4	TRBD1	CASSDATGEAGANVLTF
TRBJ2-5	TRBV11-3	NA	CASSSGAPRGETQYF
TRBJ1-1	TRBV6-5	TRBD1	CASSLGQNLMNAEAFF
TRBJ1-2	TRBV27	NA	CASSLEGIGGYTF
TRBJ2-7	TRBV29-1	NA	CSVRAGQGPYEQYF
TRBJ2-4	TRBV19	NA	CASSDRPADIQYF
TRBJ2-7	TRBV7-9	NA	CASSPGQLYEQYF
TRBJ1-1	TRBV25-1	TRBD1	CASSIQGAGGNTEAFF
TRBJ1-5	TRBV6-5	NA	CASAGVGQPQHF
TRBJ1-2	TRBV5-1	NA	CASSRTLLQGEGNYGYTF
TRBJ2-1	TRBV25-1	TRBD1	CASSEPGTGRYNEQFF
TRBJ2-3	TRBV5-4	TRBD2	CASSFLGTTITDTQYF
TRBJ2-1	TRBV19	NA	CASSIGGRNEQFF
TRBJ1-2	TRBV19	NA	CASRLEGGIPKYGYTF
TRBJ1-3	TRBV14	NA	CASSQGAGNTIYF
TRBJ2-3	TRBV6-4	TRBD2	CASSDGGGTDTQYF
TRBJ2-7	TRBV4-1	TRBD2	CASSQDAPASGRPYEQYF
TRBJ2-5	TRBV6-5	TRBD2	CASSGIAGGQETQYF
TRBJ1-2	TRBV18	TRBD1	CASSPRDSYGYTF
TRBJ2-7	TRBV5-6	NA	CASSSFYEQYF
TRBJ2-5	TRBV5-4	NA	CASSLARTAQETQYF
TRBJ2-3	TRBV7-8	TRBD2	CASSLASAGGPFGDTQYF
TRBJ2-2	TRBV7-6	NA	CASSLSRVGTGELFF
TRBJ2-1	TRBV11-2	TRBD1	CASSQRTGGANNEQFF
TRBJ1-1	TRBV5-8	NA	CASSSRRVGGTEAFF
TRBJ1-5	TRBV18	TRBD1	CASSQGQGLQPQHF
TRBJ1-3	TRBV28	TRBD1	CASSLTGVDLGNTIYF
TRBJ1-2	TRBV5-1	NA	CASSSRQDSYGYTF